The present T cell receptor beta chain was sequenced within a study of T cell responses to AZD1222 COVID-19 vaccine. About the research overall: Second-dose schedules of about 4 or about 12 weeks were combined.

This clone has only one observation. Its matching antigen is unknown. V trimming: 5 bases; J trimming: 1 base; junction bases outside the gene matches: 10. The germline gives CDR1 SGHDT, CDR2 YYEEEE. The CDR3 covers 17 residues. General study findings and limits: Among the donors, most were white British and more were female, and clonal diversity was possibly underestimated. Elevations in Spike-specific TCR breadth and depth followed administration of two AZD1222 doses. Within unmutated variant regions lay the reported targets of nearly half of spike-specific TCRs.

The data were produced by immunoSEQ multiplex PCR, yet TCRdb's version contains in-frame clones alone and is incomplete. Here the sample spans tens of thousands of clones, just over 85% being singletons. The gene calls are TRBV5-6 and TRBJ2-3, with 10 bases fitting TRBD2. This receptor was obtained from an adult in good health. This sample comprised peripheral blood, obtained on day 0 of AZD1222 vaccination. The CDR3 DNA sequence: TGTGCCAGCAGAGGTAGCGGGAGGAATCGTGGCACAGATACGCAGTATTTT. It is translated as CASRGSGRNRGTDTQYF.